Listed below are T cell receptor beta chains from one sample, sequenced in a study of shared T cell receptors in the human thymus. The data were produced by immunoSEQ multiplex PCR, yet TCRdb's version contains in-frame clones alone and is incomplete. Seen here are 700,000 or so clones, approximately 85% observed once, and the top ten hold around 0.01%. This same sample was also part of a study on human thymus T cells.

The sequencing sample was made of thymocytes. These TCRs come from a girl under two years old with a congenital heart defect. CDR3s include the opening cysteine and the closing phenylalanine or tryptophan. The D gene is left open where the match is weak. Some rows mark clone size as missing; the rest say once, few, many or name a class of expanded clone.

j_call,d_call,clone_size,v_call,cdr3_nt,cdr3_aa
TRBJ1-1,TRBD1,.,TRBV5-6,TGTGCCAGCAGTTGCACAACCACAGGGGCTGAAGCTTTCTTT,CASSCTTTGAEAFF
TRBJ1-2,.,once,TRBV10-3,TGTGCCATCAGTGAGACCAAGTTTATTCGGGAGGAATATGGCTACACCTTC,CAISETKFIREEYGYTF
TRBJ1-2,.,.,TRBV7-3,TGTGCCAGCAGCTTATCTATCCCTAACCAACTAGGGTATGGCTACACCTTC,CASSLSIPNQLGYGYTF
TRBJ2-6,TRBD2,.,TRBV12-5,TGTGCTAGTGGTTTGGAGGCTAGCGGGGGCTTGTTACATGGGGCCAACGTCCTGACTTTC,CASGLEASGGLLHGANVLTF
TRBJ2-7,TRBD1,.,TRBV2,TGTGCCAGCAGACCGGGACAGTCCTACGAGCAGTACTTC,CASRPGQSYEQYF
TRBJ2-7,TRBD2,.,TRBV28,TGTGCCAGCAGAGTAGCGGGAGTTAGCTACGAGCAGTACTTC,CASRVAGVSYEQYF
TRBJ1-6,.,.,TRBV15,TGTGCCACCAGCAGAGGAGTCAAGCCGTCCTATAATTCACCCCTCCACTTT,CATSRGVKPSYNSPLHF
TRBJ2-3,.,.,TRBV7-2,TGTGCCAGCAGCTCGACGTGGGGCAAAGAGACAGATACGCAGTATTTT,CASSSTWGKETDTQYF
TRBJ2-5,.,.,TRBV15,TGTGCCACCAGCAACCAGAGGCAAGAGACCCAGTACTTC,CATSNQRQETQYF
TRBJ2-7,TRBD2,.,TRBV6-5,TGTGCCAGCAGTTACTCGAGTCTAACTAGCGAAGAGCAGTACTTC,CASSYSSLTSEEQYF
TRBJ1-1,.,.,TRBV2,TGTGCCAGCAGTGTTGAACAGGACAGACACCCCCCGGCGAACACTGAAGCTTTCTTT,CASSVEQDRHPPANTEAFF
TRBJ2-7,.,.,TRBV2,TGTGCCAGCAGACGACAGCCTGGCGAGCAGTACTTC,CASRRQPGEQYF
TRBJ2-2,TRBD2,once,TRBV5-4,TGTGCCACCTCCGTGCGTATAGCGGGGGGATCTCGGGAGCTGTTTTTT,CATSVRIAGGSRELFF
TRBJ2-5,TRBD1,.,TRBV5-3,TGTGCCAGAAGCTTGGCAACCGGACAGGGAAGGAGTGTCCAAGAGACCCAGTACTTC,CARSLATGQGRSVQETQYF
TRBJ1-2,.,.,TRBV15,TGTGCCACCAGCAGAGATTGGGGCCCAAGTCTCGATACTAACTATGGCTACACCTTC,CATSRDWGPSLDTNYGYTF
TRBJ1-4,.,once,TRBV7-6,TGTGCCAGCAGTCCTTCGAGGTCCTTTGCAACTAATGAAAAACTGTTTTTT,CASSPSRSFATNEKLFF
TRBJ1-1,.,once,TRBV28,TGTGCCAGCAGCATCCTGGGCAGGGGAGACACTGAAGCTTTCTTT,CASSILGRGDTEAFF
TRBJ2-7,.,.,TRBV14,TGTGCCCAACCCCGGAGGGGCAGCTCCTACGAGCAGTACTTC,CAQPRRGSSYEQYF
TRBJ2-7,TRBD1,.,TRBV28,TGTGCCAGCAGTTCCGGGACAGGGTTGTATAAGCAGTACTTC,CASSSGTGLYKQYF
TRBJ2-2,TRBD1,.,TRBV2,TGTGCCAGCAGTGTCTCGGGACAGTCTTGGGAGCTGTTTTTT,CASSVSGQSWELFF
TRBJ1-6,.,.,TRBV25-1,TGTGCCAGCAGTGGAACAGACCTAAGGAGGTCACCCCTCCACTTT,CASSGTDLRRSPLHF
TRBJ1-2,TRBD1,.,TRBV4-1,TGCGCCAGCAGCCAAGCCAACTTGGGACAGAGCTATGGCTACACCTTC,CASSQANLGQSYGYTF
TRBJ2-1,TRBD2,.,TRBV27,TGTGCCAGCAGCAGGACTAGCGGGTCATCCTACAATGAGCAGTTCTTC,CASSRTSGSSYNEQFF
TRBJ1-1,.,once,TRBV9,TGTGCCAGCAGCGTAGTAGTGTGGCAAGGGGCCTCCCTGAACACTGAAGCTTTCTTT,CASSVVVWQGASLNTEAFF
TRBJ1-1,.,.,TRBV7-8,TGTGCCAGCAGCTCGCGGGGGGAAGCTTTCTTT,CASSSRGEAFF
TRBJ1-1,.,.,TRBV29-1,TGCAGCGTTGCTCGACAGGTGAACACTGAAGCTTTCTTT,CSVARQVNTEAFF
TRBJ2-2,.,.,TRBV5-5,TGTGCCAGCAGCTTGCGGGACAAGGGCACCGGGGAGCTGTTTTTT,CASSLRDKGTGELFF
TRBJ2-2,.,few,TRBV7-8,TGTGCCAGCAGCTCCCGGGGGAACACGAACACCGGGGAGCTGTTTTTT,CASSSRGNTNTGELFF
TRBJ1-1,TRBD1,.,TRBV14,TGTGCCAGCAGCCAAGCGCCGGACAGGGACGAAGCTTTCTTT,CASSQAPDRDEAFF
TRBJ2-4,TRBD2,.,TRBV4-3,TGCGCCAGCAGTCTTCGGACTAGCGGGGGGTTTGTAGCCAAAAACATTCAGTACTTC,CASSLRTSGGFVAKNIQYF
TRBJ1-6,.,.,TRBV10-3,TGTGCCATCAGCCAGGACAGCAATTCACCCCTCCACTTT,CAISQDSNSPLHF
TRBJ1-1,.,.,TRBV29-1,TGCAGCGTTGGCCGCACAGGGTCAAGGGGAGCTTTCTTT,CSVGRTGSRGAFF
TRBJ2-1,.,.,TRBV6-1,TGTGCCAGCAGTGAAATCCGGGACATCCCGTACAATGAGCAGTTCTTC,CASSEIRDIPYNEQFF
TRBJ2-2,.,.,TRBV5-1,TGCGCCAGCAGAATATATGGAGCCGGGGAGCTGTTTTTT,CASRIYGAGELFF
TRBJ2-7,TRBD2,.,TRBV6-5,TGTGCCAGCAGGCCCGGACTAGCGGCGGATAGTTGGTACTTC,CASRPGLAADSWYF
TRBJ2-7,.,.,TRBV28,TGTGCCAGCACCAAGGTATTCGACAGCTCCTACGAGCAGTACTTC,CASTKVFDSSYEQYF
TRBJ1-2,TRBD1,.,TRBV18,TGTGCCAGCTCACGGGCAGGGGGCGCCTATGGCTACACCTTC,CASSRAGGAYGYTF
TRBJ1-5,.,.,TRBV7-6,TGTGCCAGCAGCTTAGTGGAGGGTGGGCAGCCCCAGCATTTT,CASSLVEGGQPQHF
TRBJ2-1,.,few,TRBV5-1,TGCGCCAGCAGCCACGGCGGGGTTATCTACAATGAGCAGTTCTTC,CASSHGGVIYNEQFF
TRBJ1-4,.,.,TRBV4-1,TGCGCCAGCAGCCAAGTGGGGGCGGTTAATGAAAAACTGTTTTTT,CASSQVGAVNEKLFF
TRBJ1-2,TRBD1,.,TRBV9,TGTGCCAGCAGCGCAGGGGGCTGGGGCTACACCTTC,CASSAGGWGYTF